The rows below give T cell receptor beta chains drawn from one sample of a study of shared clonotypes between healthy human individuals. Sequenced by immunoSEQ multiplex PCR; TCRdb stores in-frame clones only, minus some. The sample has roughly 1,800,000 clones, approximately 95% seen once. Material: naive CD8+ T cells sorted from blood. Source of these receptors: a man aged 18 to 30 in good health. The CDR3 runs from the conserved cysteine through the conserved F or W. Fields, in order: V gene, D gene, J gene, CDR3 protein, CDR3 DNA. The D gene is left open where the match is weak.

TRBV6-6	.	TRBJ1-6	CASSIQGRSPLHF	TGTGCCAGCAGTATCCAGGGACGCTCACCCCTCCACTTT
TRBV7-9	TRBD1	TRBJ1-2	CASSNGDSPNYGYTF	TGTGCCAGCAGCAATGGGGACAGCCCTAACTATGGCTACACCTTC
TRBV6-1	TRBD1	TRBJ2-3	CASSEWRTGDTDTQYF	TGTGCCAGCAGTGAATGGAGGACAGGGGATACAGATACGCAGTATTTT
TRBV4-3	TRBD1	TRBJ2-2	CASSQVRDSYTGELFF	TGCGCCAGCAGCCAAGTCCGGGACAGTTACACCGGGGAGCTGTTTTTT
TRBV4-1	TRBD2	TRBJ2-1	CASSQSFLAGGPIEQFF	TGCGCCAGCAGCCAAAGCTTCCTAGCGGGAGGGCCGATTGAGCAGTTCTTC
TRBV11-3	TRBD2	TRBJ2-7	CASSLVAGGTYEQYF	TGTGCCAGCAGCTTAGTGGCGGGAGGCACCTACGAGCAGTACTTC
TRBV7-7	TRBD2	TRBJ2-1	CASSASGSNEQFF	TGTGCTAGCAGCGCCAGCGGGAGTAATGAGCAGTTCTTC
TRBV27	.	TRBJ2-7	CASSFNWYSHEQYF	TGTGCCAGCAGTTTTAATTGGTACAGCCACGAGCAGTACTTC
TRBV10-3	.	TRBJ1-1	CAISDPHGGTEAFF	TGTGCCATCAGTGACCCCCACGGGGGCACTGAAGCTTTCTTT
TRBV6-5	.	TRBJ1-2	CASSYGPGLGYTF	TGTGCCAGCAGTTACGGGCCAGGGCTTGGCTACACCTTC
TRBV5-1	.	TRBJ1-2	CASSLDEFNYGYTF	TGCGCCAGCAGCTTGGACGAATTTAACTATGGCTACACCTTC